This TCR beta chain was found in a study of T cell changes during pregnancy in multiple sclerosis. Sequenced by immunoSEQ multiplex PCR; TCRdb stores in-frame clones only, minus some. This table holds roughly 60,000 clones, 90% found once. This clone was found once. There are 13 residues in the CDR3. CDR1 SQVTM and CDR2 ANQGSEA come from the germline V gene. Unmatched junction bases numbered 8, after V lost 7 bases and J lost 7 bases. This receptor was obtained from a female donor in good health, enrolled as a control in a pregnancy study. The sample was peripheral blood, taken in the second trimester of pregnancy. This chain links TRBV29-1 with TRBJ1-4; 8 nucleotides agree with TRBD1. This CDR3 is CSESDRGCEKLFF. CDR3 DNA: TGCAGCGAATCAGACAGGGGCTGTGAAAAACTGTTTTTT. The full variable domain, in which reference TRBV29-1 and TRBJ1-4 provide the parts outside the CDR3, is SAVISQKPSRDICQRGTSLTIQCQVDSQVTMMFWYRQQPGQSLTLIATANQGSEATYESGFVIDKFPISRPNLTFSTLTVSNMSPEDSSIYLCSESDRGCEKLFFGSGTQLSVL.